The rows below give T cell receptor beta chains drawn from one sample of a study of blood T cell repertoires in COVID-19. The method was immunoSEQ multiplex PCR; TCRdb's version includes in-frame clones alone and lacks a portion of them. The sample yields hundreds of thousands of clones, 88% seen once. Sequencing input: PBMCs or T cells enriched from blood (not recorded which). The source is a woman aged 30 to 39 who had recovered from COVID-19. Each CDR3 is given with its conserved first and last residue. A D gene is named only where the DNA matches it firmly.

>TRBV12-3/TRBV12-4|TRBJ2-1|-
CASSPTSNEQFF
>TRBV7-8|TRBJ2-4|TRBD2
CASSLSLAGAKNIQYF
>TRBV7-2|TRBJ2-7|TRBD2
CASSLATSGGPFSYEQYF
>TRBV28|TRBJ1-2|TRBD1
CASTTGGQGASYGYTF
>TRBV4-3|TRBJ2-5|TRBD2
CASSQGERGQTQYF
>TRBV20-1|TRBJ2-3|-
CSASGGDPHTDTQYF
>TRBV27|TRBJ2-1|-
CASSLRGTPSNEQFF
>TRBV5-6|TRBJ1-6|-
CASSLGRFQSYNSPLHF
>TRBV5-6|TRBJ1-1|-
CASRSQGNTEAFF
>TRBV19|TRBJ1-6|-
CASSMFAGEGYNSPLHF
>TRBV7-6|TRBJ1-4|TRBD1
CASSLGPAGDRVGKLFF
>TRBV5-4|TRBJ1-2|-
CASSSARDGRGYGYTF
>TRBV19|TRBJ2-1|-
CASSPPGLLGAHEQFF
>TRBV4-3|TRBJ1-2|-
CASSQLYNYGYTF
>TRBV6-5|TRBJ2-2|-
CASTRLNTGELFF
>TRBV5-6|TRBJ2-1|TRBD2
CASSIEASGNNEQFF
>TRBV19|TRBJ2-2|TRBD1
CASSVETGFRTGELFF
>TRBV5-1|TRBJ1-1|TRBD1
CASSTNDRVTTEAFF
>TRBV28|TRBJ1-5|-
CASTPGHYSNQPQHF
>TRBV6-5|TRBJ2-1|TRBD1
CASRFGQGEQFF
>TRBV18|TRBJ2-3|-
CASSPNGPPGGDTQYF
>TRBV27|TRBJ2-1|-
CAASGLANSYNEQFF
>TRBV7-8|TRBJ1-2|-
CASLPGGSGGYTF
>TRBV28|TRBJ1-2|-
CASSLLEGTLGFLKGGYTF
>TRBV11-3|TRBJ2-4|TRBD1
CASSPTRDRDLNIQYF
>TRBV7-3|TRBJ2-3|TRBD1
CASSPDRGMSTDTQYF
>TRBV10-3|TRBJ2-4|TRBD2
CAIGGGAPKNIQYF
>TRBV10-3|TRBJ2-7|TRBD2
CAIGGAYEQYF
>TRBV28|TRBJ1-3|-
CASSKGTGRDTIYF
>TRBV28|TRBJ2-2|-
CASRTTPRINTGELFF
>TRBV28|TRBJ1-2|TRBD1
CASSLYPPPRTGQGRGYSYGYTF
>TRBV5-1|TRBJ2-5|-
CASSAGLGETQYF
>TRBV18|TRBJ1-2|-
CASSLEQGPYYGYTF
>TRBV29-1|TRBJ1-1|-
CSVEGRGMNTEAFF
>TRBV7-3|TRBJ2-1|TRBD2
CASSLSGSQFF
>TRBV9|TRBJ2-1|-
CASSREREQFF
>TRBV7-9|TRBJ2-3|-
CASSLADGGADTQYF
>TRBV7-9|TRBJ1-3|-
CASSLVGDTDYSGNTIYF
>TRBV3-1/TRBV3-2|TRBJ2-3|TRBD1
CASETGQGEIDTQYF
>TRBV2|TRBJ2-2|TRBD2
CASSGLAVNTGELFF
>TRBV7-3|TRBJ2-1|TRBD2
CASSPQSGGRENEQFF
>TRBV6-5|TRBJ1-6|-
CATADSIFNSPLHF
>TRBV7-3|TRBJ1-1|-
CASSLEGNTEAFF
>TRBV11-2|TRBJ1-2|TRBD1
CATPDRVYGYTF
>TRBV5-1|TRBJ1-4|-
CASSGSDSANEKLFF
>TRBV30|TRBJ2-3|TRBD2
CAWREMASGRAVRADTQYF
>TRBV7-2|TRBJ2-1|TRBD2
CASSFQIAGDRNEQFF
>TRBV24-1|TRBJ1-2|-
CATGSFYGYTF
>TRBV30|TRBJ1-2|TRBD1
CAWSPGQGYGYTF
>TRBV6-2/TRBV6-3|TRBJ2-5|-
CASSYSIRGQETQYF
>TRBV6-2/TRBV6-3|TRBJ2-7|TRBD1
CASSPGGRRSYEQYF
>TRBV4-1|TRBJ1-4|-
CASGSVLEEKLFF
>TRBV9|TRBJ1-3|TRBD1
CASSSRTGESSSGNTIYF
>TRBV7-3|TRBJ1-2|-
CASSQTANYGYTF
>TRBV28|TRBJ2-1|TRBD2
CASSHYPGLAGGSWSSSYNEQFF
>TRBV24-1|TRBJ1-4|TRBD1
CATSTPGQIPRDEKLFF
>TRBV4-3|TRBJ2-4|-
CASSQVFRDTKNIQYF
>TRBV30|TRBJ2-3|-
CAWSEQELDTQYF